Listed below are T cell receptor beta chains from one sample, sequenced in a study of shared T cell receptors in the human thymus. Method: immunoSEQ multiplex PCR; TCRdb's copy keeps in-frame clones and lacks some. The sample holds 700,000 or so clones, 80% to 90% seen once. The same sample was also used in a study of human thymus T cells.

Sequencing was carried out using thymocytes. Receptors were obtained from a girl under three years old with a congenital heart defect. Each CDR3 is given with its conserved first and last residue. A D gene is named only where the DNA matches it firmly. Expanded clones get a size class; other rows say once, few or many, or leave the size out.

TRBV4-1	TRBJ1-2	few	17	.	TGCGCCAGCAGCACGCGCGAAGAATACGGGAGAGACTATGGCTACACCTTC	CASSTREEYGRDYGYTF
TRBV4-2	TRBJ2-1	.	16	TRBD2	TGTGCCAGCAGCCAAGATGTAAGCGGGGGCTACAATGAGCAGTTCTTC	CASSQDVSGGYNEQFF
TRBV6-1	TRBJ1-3	.	13	TRBD1	TGTGCCAGCAGTCCCGGGACAGTTCGGATTCGGTATTTT	CASSPGTVRIRYF
TRBV28	TRBJ1-3	.	18	.	TGTGCCAGCAGTTTAATGTCGGGATTTTCTTTCCCGGGGAACACCATATATTTT	CASSLMSGFSFPGNTIYF
TRBV29-1	TRBJ1-2	.	9	.	TGCAGCGTTGATGGTTCTTACTTATTC	CSVDGSYLF
TRBV5-1	TRBJ1-1	.	17	.	TGCGCCAGCAGCTTGGAAGGGAGGAGGCAGGGTCATACTGAAGCTTTCTTT	CASSLEGRRQGHTEAFF
TRBV27	TRBJ1-5	once	16	TRBD1	TGTGCCAGCAGGCCCGCACAGGGGGCGGGCAATCAGCCCCAGCATTTT	CASRPAQGAGNQPQHF
TRBV4-2	TRBJ1-1	once	17	.	TGTGCCAGCAGCCACGTAGGAGACAGACGCATGAACACTGAAGCTTTCTTT	CASSHVGDRRMNTEAFF
TRBV2	TRBJ1-4	.	14	.	TGTGCCAGCAGTGAGGGCCTAGGGAGTGAAAAACTGTTTTTT	CASSEGLGSEKLFF
TRBV2	TRBJ1-4	.	19	TRBD1	TGTGCCAGCAGGGAAGCCCACGGGACAGCCCATACACTCAATGAAAAACTGTTTTTT	CASREAHGTAHTLNEKLFF
TRBV5-4	TRBJ2-3	.	14	.	TGTGCCAGCAGCTTGGGGAGGGGGCCAGATACGCAGTATTTT	CASSLGRGPDTQYF
TRBV11-2	TRBJ1-3	once	14	.	TGTGCCAGCAGCGGGCTTCGCTCTGGAAACACCATATATTTT	CASSGLRSGNTIYF
TRBV14	TRBJ1-2	.	15	.	TGTGCCAGCAGCCAATCAGAGGGGGGGAACTATGGCTACACCTTC	CASSQSEGGNYGYTF
TRBV14	TRBJ2-7	once	15	.	TGTGCCAGCAGCCAAGAACGGGGAACCATCTACGAGCAGTACTTC	CASSQERGTIYEQYF
TRBV7-3	TRBJ1-2	.	20	TRBD1	TGTGCCAGCAGCTTAATTGGGCGCGGTAGGGCCGGGACAGGGGCCTGGGGCTACACCTTC	CASSLIGRGRAGTGAWGYTF
TRBV28	TRBJ1-2	.	14	.	TGTGCCAGCAGTCCGGGGGAGGGGCCCTTGGGCTACACCTTC	CASSPGEGPLGYTF
TRBV28	TRBJ2-7	once	16	.	TGTGCCAGCAGTTTCTGTGTAGGGGGAATCAGCTACGAGCAGTACTTC	CASSFCVGGISYEQYF
TRBV28	TRBJ2-4	few	18	TRBD2	TGTGCCAGCAGTTCGGGACTAGCGGGGGATCTAGCCAAAAACATTCAGTACTTC	CASSSGLAGDLAKNIQYF
TRBV10-3	TRBJ2-7	.	15	TRBD2	TGTGCCATCAGTGAGCCCCCCCGGGGAGGGGCCGAGCAGTACTTC	CAISEPPRGGAEQYF
TRBV5-6	TRBJ1-5	.	15	.	TGTGCCAGCATCCCCGGGGGGGTAAACAATCAGCCCCAGCATTTT	CASIPGGVNNQPQHF
TRBV5-5	TRBJ2-4	few	14	.	TGTGCCAGCAACTCCCGCGAGGAAGAGGGCATTCAGTACTTC	CASNSREEEGIQYF
TRBV2	TRBJ1-6	.	15	.	TGTGCCAGCAGCCACTGGTTCCCAGGAACTTCACCCCTCCACTTT	CASSHWFPGTSPLHF
TRBV7-6	TRBJ1-1	.	18	.	TGTGCCAGCAGCTTAACCCCTCCCGCGGCACCCATGAACACTGAAGCTTTCTTT	CASSLTPPAAPMNTEAFF
TRBV6-5	TRBJ1-2	.	12	.	TGTGCCAGCAGTTACTCCGGGAACGGCTACACCTTC	CASSYSGNGYTF
TRBV28	TRBJ1-6	.	16	.	TGTGCCAGCAGTCCCCCGGGGGGGGTCCCTAATTCACCCCTCCACTTT	CASSPPGGVPNSPLHF
TRBV27	TRBJ1-2	.	14	.	TGTGCCAGCAGTTCAGGGGTGTTCAACTATGGCTACACCTTC	CASSSGVFNYGYTF
TRBV4-2	TRBJ1-2	.	16	TRBD1	TGTGCCAGCAGCCTTAACACGACAGGGTTCGACTATGGCTACACCTTC	CASSLNTTGFDYGYTF
TRBV6-1	TRBJ2-1	once	10	.	TGTGCCAGCAGTAGCAAAGAGCAGTTCTTC	CASSSKEQFF
TRBV29-1	TRBJ2-1	.	15	TRBD2	TGCAGCGTCGCGCTAGCGGGGGGGCTAAATGGTGAGCAGTTCTTC	CSVALAGGLNGEQFF
TRBV6-6	TRBJ2-7	.	16	.	TGTGCCAGCAGTTACTTGAGCGTCGCCTCCTCCTACGAGCAGTACTTC	CASSYLSVASSYEQYF
TRBV27	TRBJ1-3	.	14	.	TGTGCCAGCAGTTTGAAGACAGATTGGGGCACCATATATTTT	CASSLKTDWGTIYF
TRBV29-1	TRBJ1-4	.	14	.	TGCAGCGCGAGCCTGACAGGCCCTAATGAAAAACTGTTTTTT	CSASLTGPNEKLFF
TRBV7-2	TRBJ2-7	few	14	TRBD1	TGTGCCAGCAGTTTCTCCGGGACAGGCTTCGAGCAGTACTTC	CASSFSGTGFEQYF
TRBV13	TRBJ1-2	.	13	.	TGTGCCAGCAGCCCTTCGACGGAGGCTGGCTACACCTTC	CASSPSTEAGYTF
TRBV5-6	TRBJ1-1	.	15	TRBD1	TGTGCCAGCACTAGCTTGGAGGGGGCGGGCACTGAAGCTTTCTTT	CASTSLEGAGTEAFF
TRBV28	TRBJ1-2	.	21	TRBD1	TGTGCCAGCAGTTGCTACCCGGCCGGGACAGGGGGCGAGACGGGCTATAAAGGCTACACCTTC	CASSCYPAGTGGETGYKGYTF
TRBV9	TRBJ2-1	.	15	TRBD2	TGTGCCAGCAGCGTATTCAGCGGGGTAAACAATGAGCAGTTCTTC	CASSVFSGVNNEQFF
TRBV6-1	TRBJ1-5	.	15	.	TGTGCCAGCAGTGTTGACAGATTCCTTAATCAGCCCCAGCATTTT	CASSVDRFLNQPQHF
TRBV4-2	TRBJ1-2	.	16	TRBD1	TGTGCCAGCAGCCAAGCCCGGACAGGAGCAACCAGGGGCTACACCTTC	CASSQARTGATRGYTF
TRBV10-2	TRBJ1-1	.	16	.	TGCGCCAGCAGTGAGCCGGGGAAAGACGTGAACACTGAAGCTTTCTTT	CASSEPGKDVNTEAFF
TRBV5-1	TRBJ2-3	.	18	TRBD2	TGCGCCAGCAGCTTCTCCCCCGGGAGCGGGGGCCCCCGGGATACGCAGTATTTT	CASSFSPGSGGPRDTQYF
TRBV30	TRBJ1-5	.	17	.	TGTGCCTGGAGTCAAGCCCCGACAGGCCCAAGGGATCAGCCCCAGCATTTT	CAWSQAPTGPRDQPQHF
TRBV28	TRBJ2-5	.	17	.	TGTGCCAGCAGTTTTAGTCCCCCGACAGGTTTGCAAGAGACCCAGTACTTC	CASSFSPPTGLQETQYF
TRBV7-6	TRBJ2-7	.	16	.	TGTGCCAGCAGCTTAGCGCTGGGCAGGGCTCTGGGCGAGCAGTACTTC	CASSLALGRALGEQYF
TRBV5-4	TRBJ1-2	few	15	.	TGTGCCAGCAGCTTACACATGGCCCGAAACTATGGCTACACCTTC	CASSLHMARNYGYTF
TRBV4-1	TRBJ2-5	.	12	.	TGCGCCAGCAGCGCCCGGGGGGAGACCCAGTACTTC	CASSARGETQYF
TRBV4-3	TRBJ1-1	.	18	.	TGCGCCAGCAGCCACCTGGCCCAAACTACAGGGAATGATCCTGAAGCTTTCTTT	CASSHLAQTTGNDPEAFF
TRBV7-9	TRBJ2-7	.	17	TRBD2	TGTGCCAGCAGCCTACCCGGGGGGGGGACCCACGCCTACGAGCAGTACTTC	CASSLPGGGTHAYEQYF
TRBV5-5	TRBJ2-7	.	13	.	TGTGCCAGCAGCTTGGGTCGCGAATACGAGCAGTACTTC	CASSLGREYEQYF
TRBV10-3	TRBJ1-6	.	15	.	TGTGCCATACGATGGACAGTAATTGAGAATTCACCCCTCCACTTT	CAIRWTVIENSPLHF
TRBV15	TRBJ1-2	.	13	TRBD1	TGTGCCACCAGCAGACAGGGGGAGCGAGGCTACACCTTC	CATSRQGERGYTF
TRBV28	TRBJ2-3	.	19	TRBD2	TGTGCCAGCAACTCACCCCCGCCGGGACTAGCGGAAGACACAGATACGCAGTATTTT	CASNSPPPGLAEDTDTQYF
TRBV4-1	TRBJ1-5	.	21	TRBD1	TGCGCCAGCAGCCATGGGGGGTCAGGCAATACCGGGACAGGGTTAAATCAGCCCCAGCATTTT	CASSHGGSGNTGTGLNQPQHF
TRBV6-6	TRBJ2-5	.	16	.	TGTGCCAGCAGTTACCCCCCAGCGAACATCCAAGAGACCCAGTACTTC	CASSYPPANIQETQYF
TRBV5-4	TRBJ2-3	.	15	.	TGTGCCAGCAGCTGTGCCCCCGCGGGGCCAGATACGCAGTATTTT	CASSCAPAGPDTQYF